These 4 T cell receptor beta chains were sequenced from one sample in a study of blood T cell repertoires in COVID-19 (TCRdb year 2020). The library was obtained by the immunoSEQ multiplex PCR assay. Sourced from immuneACCESS, this table was stored by TCRdb with only in-frame sequences that have V and J called. A share of the clones is absent; for the studies checked, an unresolved V gene accounts for under half, and the remainder has no known explanation. A total of about 270,000 clones appear in this sample, around 82% of them only once. The top ten constitute 3.1% of the sample. Sequencing was done on a sample of peripheral blood. Receptor source: a young woman with acute or convalescent COVID-19.

V is TRBV11-2 and J is TRBJ1-4; D is unresolved. CDR1 and CDR2 from the germline V gene are SGHAT and FQNNGV. V gave up 1 base and J gave up 2 bases, with 8 bases separating them. The CDR3 runs to 15 residues. CDR3 nucleotide sequence: TGTGCCAGCAGCTTAGGGGGAGGGACTAATGAAAAACTGTTTTTT. Protein sequence: CASSLGGGTNEKLFF.

This clone was seen a single time. The chain combines TRBV4-3 with TRBJ2-1; D is ambiguous. This CDR3 has 14 amino acids. Trimming took 1 base from V and 6 from J, leaving 10 bases between them. Germline V gene sequence: CDR1 LGHNA, CDR2 YSLEER. The DNA for the CDR3 is TGCGCCAGCAGCCAAGCTTGGCAATCCAATGAGCAGTTCTTC. It is translated as CASSQAWQSNEQFF.

V gene TRBV11-2 combines with J gene TRBJ2-1; D call uncertain. The ends were cut back, 1 base at V and 0 bases at J, with 7 bases in the middle. CDR1 and CDR2 (germline): SGHAT, FQNNGV. The CDR3 spans 15 residues. As DNA, the CDR3 is TGTGCCAGCAGCTTAGCCCATAGCTCCTACAATGAGCAGTTCTTC. This encodes CASSLAHSSYNEQFF.

The rearrangement uses TRBV29-1 and TRBJ2-5; D is possibly TRBD2 (6 bases). The CDR3 covers 15 residues. Germline V gives CDR1 SQVTM, CDR2 ANQGSEA. V was cut by 3 bases and J by 0 bases, with 14 bases left in between. CDR3 sequence (DNA): TGCAGCGTTGAGGCGGGACGGCACGACCAAGAGACCCAGTACTTC. This codes for CSVEAGRHDQETQYF.